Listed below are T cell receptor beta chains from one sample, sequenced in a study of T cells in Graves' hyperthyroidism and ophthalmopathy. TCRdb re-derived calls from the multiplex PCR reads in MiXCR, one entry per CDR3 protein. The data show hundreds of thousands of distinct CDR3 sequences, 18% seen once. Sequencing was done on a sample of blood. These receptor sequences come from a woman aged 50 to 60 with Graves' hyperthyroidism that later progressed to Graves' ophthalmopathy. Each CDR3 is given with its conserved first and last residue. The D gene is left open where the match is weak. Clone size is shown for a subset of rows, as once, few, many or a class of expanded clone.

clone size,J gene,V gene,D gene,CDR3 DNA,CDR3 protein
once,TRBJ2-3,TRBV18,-,TGTGCCAGCTCACCGACTCGGGCCAAGTCTGATACGCAGTATTTT,CASSPTRAKSDTQYF
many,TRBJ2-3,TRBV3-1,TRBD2,TGTGCCAGCAGCGATAGCGGGGGGGCGGCAGATACGCAGTATTTT,CASSDSGGAADTQYF
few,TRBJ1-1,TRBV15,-,TGTGCCACCAGCAGTAAGCCCAACACTGAAGCTTTCTTT,CATSSKPNTEAFF
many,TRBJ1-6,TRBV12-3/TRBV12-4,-,TGTGCCAGCAGCCGTAGGGGCCACTATAATTCACCCCTCCACTTT,CASSRRGHYNSPLHF
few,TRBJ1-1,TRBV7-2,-,TGTGCCAGCAGCTTAGAGGGGGATTTTATTGAAGCTTTCTTT,CASSLEGDFIEAFF
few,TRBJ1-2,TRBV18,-,TGTGCCAGCTCACCAGAGGGGGACCATCGACTGGGGGGCTACACCTTC,CASSPEGDHRLGGYTF
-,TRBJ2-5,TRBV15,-,TGTGCCACCAGCAGGGGACGGGAAGAGACCCAGTACTTC,CATSRGREETQYF
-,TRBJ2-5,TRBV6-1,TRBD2,TGTGCCAGCAGTGACAGGACTAGCCGAAGATGGGAGACCCAGTACTTC,CASSDRTSRRWETQYF
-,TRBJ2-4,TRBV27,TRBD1,TGTGCCAGCAGTCTCGAACCCGTCGGAAGGGGGCATAGTCTAGCCAAAAACATTCAGTACTTC,CASSLEPVGRGHSLAKNIQYF
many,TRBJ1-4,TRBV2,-,TGTGCCAGCAGTGTAGGTTTGGTTGAAAAACTGTTTTTT,CASSVGLVEKLFF
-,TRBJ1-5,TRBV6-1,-,TGTGCCAGCAGTGGCTACATGGCATTCAATCAGCCCCAGCATTTT,CASSGYMAFNQPQHF
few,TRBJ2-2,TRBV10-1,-,TGCGCCAGCGGCTCGTCCACCGGGGAGCTGTTTTTT,CASGSSTGELFF
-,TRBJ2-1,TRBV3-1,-,TGTGCCAGCAGCCGAACGACAAGAAATGAGCAGTTCTTC,CASSRTTRNEQFF
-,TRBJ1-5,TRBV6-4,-,TGTGCCAGCAGTTACGGATTGGGAGTAGGGAGCAATCAGCCCCAGCATTTT,CASSYGLGVGSNQPQHF
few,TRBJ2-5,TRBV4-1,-,TGCGCCAGCAGCCAACCACAGGGAGAAGAGACCCAGTACTTC,CASSQPQGEETQYF
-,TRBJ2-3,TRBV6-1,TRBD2,TGTGCCAGCAGTGTAGCGGGGGTAGATACGCAGTATTTT,CASSVAGVDTQYF
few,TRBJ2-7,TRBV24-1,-,TGTGCCACCAGTGTGGACAGAAACTACGAGCAGTACTTC,CATSVDRNYEQYF
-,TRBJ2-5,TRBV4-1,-,TGCGCCAGCAGCCAATCAGGACAGTACCAAGAGACCCAGTACTTC,CASSQSGQYQETQYF
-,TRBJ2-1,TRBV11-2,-,TGTGCCAGCAGCTTAGACATTAGCTCCTACAATGAGCAGTTCTTC,CASSLDISSYNEQFF
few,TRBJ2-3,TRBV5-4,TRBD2,TGTGCCAGCAGCTTTAGCGGGGGGGCTCTGAATACGCAGTATTTT,CASSFSGGALNTQYF